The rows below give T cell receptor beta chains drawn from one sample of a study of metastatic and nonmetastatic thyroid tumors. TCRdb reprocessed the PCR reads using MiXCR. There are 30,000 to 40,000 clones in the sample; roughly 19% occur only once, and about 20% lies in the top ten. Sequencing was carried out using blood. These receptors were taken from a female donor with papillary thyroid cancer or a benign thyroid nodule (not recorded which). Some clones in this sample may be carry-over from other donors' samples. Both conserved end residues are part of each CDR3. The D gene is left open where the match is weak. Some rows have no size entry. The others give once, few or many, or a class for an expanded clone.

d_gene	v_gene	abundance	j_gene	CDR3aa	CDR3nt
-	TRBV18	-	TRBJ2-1	CASSPGEEQFF	TGTGCCAGCTCACCAGGGGAGGAGCAGTTCTTC
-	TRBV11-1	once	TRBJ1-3	CASSRTQLSGNTIYF	TGTGCCAGCAGCAGGACACAGCTCTCTGGAAACACCATATATTTT
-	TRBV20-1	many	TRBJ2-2	CSASGNTGELFF	TGCAGTGCTAGCGGGAACACCGGGGAGCTGTTTTTT
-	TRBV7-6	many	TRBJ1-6	CASSSGRSSYNSPLHF	TGTGCCAGCAGCTCGGGACGGAGCTCCTATAATTCACCCCTCCACTTT
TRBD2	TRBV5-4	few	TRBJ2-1	CASSLGTSGYNEQFF	TGTGCCAGCAGCTTGGGGACTAGCGGATACAATGAGCAGTTCTTC
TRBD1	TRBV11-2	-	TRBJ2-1	CASTRGTGKIGNEQFF	TGTGCCAGCACCCGCGGGACAGGGAAAATAGGCAATGAGCAGTTCTTC
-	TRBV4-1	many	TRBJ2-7	CASSQDWGFEQYF	TGCGCCAGCAGCCAAGATTGGGGGTTCGAGCAGTACTTC
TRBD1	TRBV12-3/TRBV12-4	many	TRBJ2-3	CASSADRVGGDTQYF	TGTGCCAGCAGTGCCGACAGGGTTGGGGGAGATACGCAGTATTTT
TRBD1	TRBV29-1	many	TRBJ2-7	CSVEILRQGIHEQYF	TGCAGCGTTGAAATTCTGCGACAGGGTATCCACGAGCAGTACTTC
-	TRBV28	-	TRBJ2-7	CASSSHPAQQYF	TGTGCCAGCAGTTCCCATCCGGCCCAGCAGTACTTC
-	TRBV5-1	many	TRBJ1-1	CASSLPLGTEAFF	TGCGCCAGCAGCTTGCCACTAGGGACTGAAGCTTTCTTT
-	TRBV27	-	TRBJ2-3	CASSSEQGIAQYF	TGTGCCAGCAGTTCCGAACAGGGAATCGCGCAGTATTTT
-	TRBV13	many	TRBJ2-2	CASSFMDTGELFF	TGTGCCAGCAGCTTTATGGACACCGGGGAGCTGTTTTTT
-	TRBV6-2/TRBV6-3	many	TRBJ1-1	CASTENTEAFF	TGTGCCAGCACGGAGAACACTGAAGCTTTCTTT
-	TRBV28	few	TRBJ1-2	CASSPSGGPYGYTF	TGTGCCAGCAGCCCCTCCGGGGGACCCTATGGCTACACCTTC
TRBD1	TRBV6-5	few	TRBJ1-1	CASSYSSRGPNTEAFF	TGTGCCAGCAGTTACTCATCTAGGGGGCCGAACACTGAAGCTTTCTTT
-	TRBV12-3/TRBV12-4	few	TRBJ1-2	CASSLRSGSANYGYTF	TGTGCCAGCAGTTTAAGGTCCGGCTCAGCTAACTATGGCTACACCTTC
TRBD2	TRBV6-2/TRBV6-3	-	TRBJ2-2	CASSYSGLAGGINTGELFF	TGTGCCAGCAGTTACTCAGGTCTAGCGGGAGGAATCAACACCGGGGAGCTGTTTTTT
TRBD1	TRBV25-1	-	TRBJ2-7	CASWPDRVYEQYF	TGTGCCAGCTGGCCGGACAGGGTATACGAGCAGTACTTC
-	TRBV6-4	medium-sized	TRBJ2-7	CASSAGSSYEQYF	TGTGCCAGCAGTGCCGGCAGTTCCTACGAGCAGTACTTC
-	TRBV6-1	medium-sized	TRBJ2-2	CASRLAGAGGELFF	TGTGCCAGCAGGCTCGCAGGGGCAGGCGGGGAGCTGTTTTTT
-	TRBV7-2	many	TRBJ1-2	CASSRSSTYYGYTF	TGTGCCAGCAGCCGGTCCTCAACTTACTATGGCTACACCTTC
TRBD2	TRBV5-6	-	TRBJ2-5	CASSLWGGQETQYF	TGTGCCAGCAGCTTGTGGGGGGGCCAAGAGACCCAGTACTTC
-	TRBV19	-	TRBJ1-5	CASSIDQFIINQHQHF	TGTGCCAGTAGTATAGATCAATTTATCATCAATCAGCACCAGCATTTT
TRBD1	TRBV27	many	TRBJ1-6	CASSFGQVANFNSPLHF	TGTGCCAGCAGTTTCGGACAGGTCGCTAACTTTAATTCACCCCTCCACTTT
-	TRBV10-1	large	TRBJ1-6	CASSEDRSPLHF	TGCGCCAGCAGCGAGGACAGATCACCCCTCCACTTT
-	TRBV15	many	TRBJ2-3	CATSRDNWGTTDTQYF	TGTGCCACCAGCAGAGATAATTGGGGAACCACAGATACGCAGTATTTT
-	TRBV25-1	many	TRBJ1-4	CASSDLASGLFF	TGTGCCAGCAGTGATTTAGCCTCGGGACTGTTTTTT
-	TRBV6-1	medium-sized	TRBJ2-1	CAGRDSNNEQFF	TGTGCCGGCCGGGACTCCAACAATGAGCAGTTCTTC
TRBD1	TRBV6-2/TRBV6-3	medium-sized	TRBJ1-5	CASSPGGGQPQHF	TGTGCCAGCAGTCCAGGGGGCGGGCAGCCCCAGCATTTT
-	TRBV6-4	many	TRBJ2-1	CASSAGAGNEQFF	TGTGCCAGCAGTGCCGGGGCCGGGAATGAGCAGTTCTTC
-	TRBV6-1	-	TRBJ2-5	CASSEPEARRYQETQYF	TGTGCCAGCAGTGAACCCGAAGCGCGGAGGTACCAAGAGACCCAGTACTTC
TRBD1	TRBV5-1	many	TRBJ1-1	CASNFGTANTEAFF	TGCGCCAGCAACTTCGGGACAGCGAACACTGAAGCTTTCTTT
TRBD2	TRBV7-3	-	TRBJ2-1	CASSPLAGVYNEQFF	TGTGCCAGCAGCCCATTAGCGGGAGTCTACAATGAGCAGTTCTTC
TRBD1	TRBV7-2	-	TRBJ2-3	CASDRGLETDTQYF	TGTGCCAGCGACAGGGGGCTTGAGACAGATACGCAGTATTTT
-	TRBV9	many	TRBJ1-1	CASSVGANLNTEAFF	TGTGCCAGCAGCGTAGGGGCGAATCTGAACACTGAAGCTTTCTTT
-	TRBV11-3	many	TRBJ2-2	CASSLRNTNTGELFF	TGTGCCAGCAGCTTAAGAAACACTAACACCGGGGAGCTGTTTTTT
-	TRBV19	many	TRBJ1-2	CATRRGRSNYGYTF	TGTGCCACCCGCAGGGGTCGGAGTAACTATGGCTACACCTTC
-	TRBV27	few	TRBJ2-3	CASSLSITDTQYF	TGTGCCAGCAGTTTATCGATAACAGATACGCAGTATTTT
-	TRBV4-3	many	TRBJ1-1	CASSQEYAITEAFF	TGCGCCAGCAGCCAAGAGTATGCAATCACTGAAGCTTTCTTT
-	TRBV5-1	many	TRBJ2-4	CASSLPGENIQYF	TGCGCCAGCAGCTTACCGGGGGAAAACATTCAGTACTTC
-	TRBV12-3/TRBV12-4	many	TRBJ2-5	CASRPGAQAQYF	TGTGCCAGCAGGCCGGGTGCCCAGGCCCAGTACTTC
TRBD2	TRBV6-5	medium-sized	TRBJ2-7	CASSYQRGHEQYF	TGTGCCAGCAGTTACCAGCGGGGGCACGAGCAGTACTTC
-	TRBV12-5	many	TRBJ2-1	CASGLVQDSYNEQFF	TGTGCTAGTGGTTTGGTCCAAGACTCCTACAATGAGCAGTTCTTC
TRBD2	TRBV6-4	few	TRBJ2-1	CASRTSGADNEQFF	TGTGCCAGCAGGACTAGCGGGGCAGACAATGAGCAGTTCTTC
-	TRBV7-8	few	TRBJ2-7	CASSLRAASPYF	TGTGCCAGCAGCTTGCGGGCGGCATCCCCGTACTTC
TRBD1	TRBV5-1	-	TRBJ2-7	CASSPPDRGYEQYF	TGCGCCAGCAGCCCCCCTGACAGGGGTTACGAGCAGTACTTC
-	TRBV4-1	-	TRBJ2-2	CASSQVEGPNTGELFF	TGCGCCAGCAGCCAAGTGGAGGGGCCGAACACCGGGGAGCTGTTTTTT
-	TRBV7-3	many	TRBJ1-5	CASSLTADQPQHF	TGTGCCAGCAGCTTAACCGCGGATCAGCCCCAGCATTTT
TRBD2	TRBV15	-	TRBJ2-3	CATSLAGGSTDTQYF	TGTGCCACCAGTTTAGCGGGGGGGAGCACAGATACGCAGTATTTT
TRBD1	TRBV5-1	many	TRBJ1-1	CASSRTGTGEATFF	TGCGCCAGCAGCAGAACCGGGACAGGGGAAGCAACTTTCTTT
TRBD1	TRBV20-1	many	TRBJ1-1	CSANPTGWNTEAFF	TGCAGTGCCAATCCGACAGGGTGGAACACTGAAGCTTTCTTT
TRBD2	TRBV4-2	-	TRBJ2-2	CASSQDKGLAGVGTGELFF	TGTGCCAGCAGCCAAGATAAGGGACTAGCGGGAGTAGGTACCGGGGAGCTGTTTTTT
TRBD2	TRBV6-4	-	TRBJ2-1	CASRTSGGKNEQFF	TGTGCCAGCAGGACTAGCGGGGGGAAAAATGAGCAGTTCTTC
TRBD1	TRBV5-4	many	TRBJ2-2	CASSPRTGPGELFF	TGTGCCAGCAGCCCCCGGACAGGGCCCGGGGAGCTGTTTTTT